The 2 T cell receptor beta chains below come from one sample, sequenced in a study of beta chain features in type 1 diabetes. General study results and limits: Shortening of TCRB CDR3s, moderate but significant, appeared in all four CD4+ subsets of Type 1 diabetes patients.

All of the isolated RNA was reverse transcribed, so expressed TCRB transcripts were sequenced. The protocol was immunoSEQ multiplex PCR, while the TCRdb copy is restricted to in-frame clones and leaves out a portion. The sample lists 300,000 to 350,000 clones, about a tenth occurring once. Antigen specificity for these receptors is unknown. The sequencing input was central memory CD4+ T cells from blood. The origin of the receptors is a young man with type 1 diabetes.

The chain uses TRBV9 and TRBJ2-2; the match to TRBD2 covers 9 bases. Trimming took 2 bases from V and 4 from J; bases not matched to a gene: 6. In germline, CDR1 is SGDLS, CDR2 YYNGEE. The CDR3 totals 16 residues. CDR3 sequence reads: CASSVTSGSRTGELFF. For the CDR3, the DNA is TGTGCCAGCAGCGTTACTAGCGGGTCCCGCACCGGGGAGCTGTTTTTT.

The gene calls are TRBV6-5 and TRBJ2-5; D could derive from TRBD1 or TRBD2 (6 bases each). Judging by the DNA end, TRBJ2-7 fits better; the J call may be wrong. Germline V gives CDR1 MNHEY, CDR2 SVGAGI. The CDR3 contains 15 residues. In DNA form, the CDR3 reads TGTGCCAGCAGTTACTCAACAGGGAGGACCTACGAGCAGTACTTC. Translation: CASSYSTGRTYEQYF.